This entry lists 10 T cell receptor beta chains sequenced from one sample in a study of human T cells and chemical hapten exposure. Using its own MiXCR run on the RACE reads, TCRdb lists one record per CDR3 protein. The sample includes roughly 90,000 distinct CDR3 sequences, approximately 10% of them seen just once. Time point indicated: patch test 3, about 24 weeks after DPC sensitization. The sample's treatment: therapeutic diphenylcyclopropenone sensitization with weekly scalp DPC. The sequences come from whole blood, collected in connection with sensitization to the hapten diphenylcyclopropenone (DPC). Every receptor here comes from a woman aged 25 to 39 with alopecia areata. Some clones in this sample may be carry-over from other donors' samples.

This clonotype was seen many times. The chain uses TRBV7-2 and TRBJ2-1, with TRBD2 identical over 10 bases. From germline, CDR1 is SGHTA and CDR2 FQGNSA. The CDR3 has 16 residues. V lost 0 bases, J lost 4 bases, and 3 bases stayed unmatched. The DNA for the CDR3 is TGTGCCAGCAGCTTAGCGTCTAGCGGGAGTTACAATGAGCAGTTCTTC. This translates into CASSLASSGSYNEQFF.

The sample holds many counts of this clonotype. The rearrangement uses TRBV6-2 or TRBV6-3 and TRBJ2-1; D is unclear. The CDR3 totals 13 residues. Germline lookup yields CDR1 MNHEY and CDR2 SVGEGT. Deletions cut 6 bases from V and 9 bases from J, with 15 bases between. CDR3 sequence reads: CASRGPPSVEQFF. CDR3 DNA: TGTGCCAGCAGAGGACCCCCCTCGGTTGAGCAGTTCTTC.

This sequence joins TRBV12-3 or TRBV12-4 and TRBJ1-2; TRBD1 might be the D (5 bases). V lost 4 bases, J lost 8 bases, and 20 bases lay in between. CDR3 length: 15 amino acids. CDR3 in DNA: TGTGCCAGCAGTTCTGGGGCAGTCGCATTGGAGGGCTACACCTTC. As protein: CASSSGAVALEGYTF.

This clonotype was recorded at least ten times. The V and J genes are TRBV28 and TRBJ2-3, with 7 bases that match TRBD1. There are 14 residues in the CDR3. CDR1 and CDR2 (germline): MDHEN, SYDVKM. V shed 7 bases and J 5 bases; nucleotides not matched to a gene: 9. CDR3 DNA sequence: TGTGCCAGCAAGTCAGGGGGAAATGGAGATACGCAGTATTTT. Its translation is CASKSGGNGDTQYF.

This clonotype was observed many times. This chain joins TRBV29-1 and TRBJ2-3; 8 bases agree with TRBD2. Germline-derived CDR1 and CDR2 are SQVTM and ANQGSEA. V was pared by 2 bases and J by 3 bases, with 19 bases of the junction left unmatched. This CDR3 contains 19 residues. CDR3 in DNA: TGCAGCGTTGAAATCTGGGTGGATTGGAACGGGAGGGCGACAGATACGCAGTATTTT. Its translation: CSVEIWVDWNGRATDTQYF.

The table lists this clonotype with a few counts. The chain uses TRBV19 and TRBJ2-5, with TRBD2 matching over 7 bases. Trimming removed 6 bases from V and 4 bases from J; junction bases left unmatched: 8. Germline CDR1 reads LNHDA; CDR2 reads SQIVND (reference sequence). The CDR3 length is 14 residues. The CDR3 is CASRRREGPETQYF. CDR3 coding DNA: TGTGCCAGTAGAAGGAGGGAGGGCCCAGAGACCCAGTACTTC.

The rearrangement uses TRBV28 and TRBJ2-7; TRBD2 aligns across 7 bases. Germline V gene lookup returns CDR1 MDHEN and CDR2 SYDVKM. V gave up 5 bases and J gave up 5 bases; unmatched junction bases: 6. This CDR3 has 13 amino acids. CDR3 nucleotide sequence: TGTGCCAGCAGTCACCCGGGGGGAAACGAGCAGTACGTC. Translation: CASSHPGGNEQYV.

Many counts were recorded for this clonotype. The gene calls are TRBV29-1 and TRBJ2-1, with 7 bases lining up with TRBD1. Germline trimming cut 6 bases from V and 0 bases from J; bases unmatched to any gene: 2. The CDR3 is 13 amino acids. CDR1 is SQVTM and CDR2 is ANQGSEA in the germline V gene. CDR3 bases: TGCAGCGTCGGGGACAGCTCCTACAATGAGCAGTTCTTC. Encoded protein: CSVGDSSYNEQFF.

V and J are TRBV7-3 and TRBJ1-1; a possible D gene is TRBD1 (5 bases). V lost 0 bases and J 11 bases, leaving 13 bases between the germline ends. The germline V gene has CDR1 SGHTA and CDR2 FQGTGA. The length of the CDR3 is 13 residues. The CDR3 DNA reads as TGTGCCAGCAGCTTAACAGTTCCCGGGGCCGCTTTCTTT. This sequence encodes CASSLTVPGAAFF.

This chain connects TRBV27 to TRBJ1-2; D not certain. The CDR3 length is 13 residues. The germline V gene encodes CDR1 MNHEY and CDR2 SMNVEV (reference sequence). The V gene lost 4 bases and the J gene lost 7 bases, with 13 bases spanning the gap. The CDR3 loop reads CASSSSAMRGYTF. The CDR3 region has the DNA TGTGCCAGCAGTTCTAGCGCTATGCGTGGCTACACCTTC.